The T cell receptor beta chain under discussion was sequenced for a study of blood T cell repertoires in COVID-19. Study in general: Specimens from acute and convalescent COVID-19 originated in the United States, Italy and Spain. PBMCs, B-cell-depleted T cells, or T cells provided the cDNA or gDNA that made up the material.

How the authors handled the data: By means of reference gene primer amplification, nucleated cell counts were estimated. Repertoires were generated with immunoSEQ multiplex PCR, while TCRdb's copy carries only in-frame clones and drops some. That table furnishes V, J and clone size, whereas the DNA furnished D and trimming. The table includes some 170,000 clones, around 79% detected once. The CDR3 has 13 amino acids. Germline V gives CDR1 MNHEY, CDR2 SVGAGI. Trimming left V 6 bases short and J 9 bases short, with 15 bases between. This rearrangement joins TRBV6-5 to TRBJ2-1; D is perhaps TRBD2 (6 bases). This receptor was identified in a woman in her seventies with acute or convalescent COVID-19. Sequenced input: peripheral blood. The CDR3 reads CASSSRTSFEQFF. The DNA of the CDR3 is TGTGCCAGCAGCTCCCGTACTAGCTTTGAGCAGTTCTTC.